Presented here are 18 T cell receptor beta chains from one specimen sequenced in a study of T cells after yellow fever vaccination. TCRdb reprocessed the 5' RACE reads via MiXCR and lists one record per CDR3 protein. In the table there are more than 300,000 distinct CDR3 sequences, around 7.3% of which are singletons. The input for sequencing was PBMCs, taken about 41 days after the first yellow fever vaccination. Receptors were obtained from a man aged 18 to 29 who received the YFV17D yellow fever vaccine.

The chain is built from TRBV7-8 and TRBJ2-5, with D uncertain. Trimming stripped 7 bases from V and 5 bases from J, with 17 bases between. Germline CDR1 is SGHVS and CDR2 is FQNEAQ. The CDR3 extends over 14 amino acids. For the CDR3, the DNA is TGTGCCAGCACCCTCGGCCTGGTTGTGGAGACCCAGTACTTC. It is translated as CASTLGLVVETQYF. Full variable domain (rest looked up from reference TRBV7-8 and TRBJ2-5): GAGVSQSPRYKVAKRGQDVALRCDPISGHVSLFWYQQALGQGPEFLTYFQNEAQLDKSGLPSDRFFAERPEGSVSTLKIQRTQQEDSAVYLCASTLGLVVETQYFGPGTRLLVL.

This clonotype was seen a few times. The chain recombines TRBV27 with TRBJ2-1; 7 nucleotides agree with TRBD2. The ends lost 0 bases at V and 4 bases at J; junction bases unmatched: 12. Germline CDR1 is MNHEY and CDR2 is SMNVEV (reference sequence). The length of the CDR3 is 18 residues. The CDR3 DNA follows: TGTGCCAGCAGTTTATCGGGACTACCAATCTCGCCTTACAATGAGCAGTTCTTC. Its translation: CASSLSGLPISPYNEQFF.

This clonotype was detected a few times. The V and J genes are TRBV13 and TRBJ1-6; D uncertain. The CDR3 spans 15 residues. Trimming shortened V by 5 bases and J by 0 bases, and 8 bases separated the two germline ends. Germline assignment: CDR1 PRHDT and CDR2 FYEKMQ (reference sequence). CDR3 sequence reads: CASSRAGSYNSPLHF. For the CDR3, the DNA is TGTGCCAGCAGCCGGGCTGGCTCCTATAATTCACCCCTCCACTTT.

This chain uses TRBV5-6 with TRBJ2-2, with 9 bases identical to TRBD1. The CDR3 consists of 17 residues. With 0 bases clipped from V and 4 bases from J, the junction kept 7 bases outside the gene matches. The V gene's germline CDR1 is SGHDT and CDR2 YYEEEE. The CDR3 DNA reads TGTGCCAGCAGCTTGGGCCTACAGGGGGCTTTCACCGGGGAGCTGTTTTTT. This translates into CASSLGLQGAFTGELFF.

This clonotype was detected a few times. CDR3 in amino acids: CASSLETGSEQYV. In DNA, the CDR3 is TGCGCCAGCAGCTTGGAGACAGGGTCCGAGCAGTACGTC. The rearrangement links TRBV5-1 to TRBJ2-7, with 7 bases lining up with TRBD1. There are 13 residues in the CDR3. Germline V gene data show CDR1 as SGHRS and CDR2 as YFSETQ. V was clipped by 0 bases and J by 6 bases; unmatched bases: 3.

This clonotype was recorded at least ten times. The CDR3 nucleotides are TGTGCCAGCAGTTTACAGGGGGCGGAAGATACGCAGTATTTT. Protein sequence: CASSLQGAEDTQYF. This chain joins TRBV12-3 or TRBV12-4 and TRBJ2-3, with 8 bases identical to TRBD1. There are 14 residues in the CDR3. The V segment lost 2 bases and the J segment 5 bases; nucleotides outside the gene matches: 3.

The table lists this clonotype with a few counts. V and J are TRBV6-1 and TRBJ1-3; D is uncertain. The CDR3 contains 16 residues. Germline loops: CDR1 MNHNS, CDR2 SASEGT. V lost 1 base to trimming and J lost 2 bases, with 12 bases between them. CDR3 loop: CASSEGHLGTGNTIYF. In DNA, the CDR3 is TGTGCCAGCAGTGAAGGGCATCTCGGGACTGGAAACACCATATATTTT.

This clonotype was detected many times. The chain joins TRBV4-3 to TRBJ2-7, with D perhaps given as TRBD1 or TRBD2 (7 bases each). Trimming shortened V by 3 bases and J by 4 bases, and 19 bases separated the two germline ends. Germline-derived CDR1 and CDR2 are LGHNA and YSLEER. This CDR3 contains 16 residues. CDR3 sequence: CASSQTDREGFYEQYF. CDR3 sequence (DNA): TGCGCCAGCAGCCAGACAGACAGGGAGGGATTTTACGAGCAGTACTTC.

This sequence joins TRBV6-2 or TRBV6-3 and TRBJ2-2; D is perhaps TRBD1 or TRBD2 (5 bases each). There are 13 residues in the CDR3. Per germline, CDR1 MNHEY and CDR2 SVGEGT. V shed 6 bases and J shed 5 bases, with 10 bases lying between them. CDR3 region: CASRGTWTGELFF. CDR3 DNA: TGTGCCAGCAGAGGGACGTGGACCGGGGAGCTGTTTTTT.

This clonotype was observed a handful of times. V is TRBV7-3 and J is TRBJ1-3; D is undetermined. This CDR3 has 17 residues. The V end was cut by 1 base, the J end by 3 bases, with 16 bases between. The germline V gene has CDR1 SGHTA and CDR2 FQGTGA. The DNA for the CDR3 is TGTGCCAGCAGCTTAATTTGTACGATCCAGCTTGGAAACACCATATATTTT. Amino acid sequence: CASSLICTIQLGNTIYF.

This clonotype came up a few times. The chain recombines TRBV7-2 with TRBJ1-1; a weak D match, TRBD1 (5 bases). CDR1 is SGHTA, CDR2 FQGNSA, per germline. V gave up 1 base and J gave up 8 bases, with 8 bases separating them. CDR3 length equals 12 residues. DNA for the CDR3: TGTGCCAGCAGCTTAGGCAGGGCGGAAGCTTTCTTT. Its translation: CASSLGRAEAFF.

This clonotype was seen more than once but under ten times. The CDR3: CASSLDPQTKETQYF. The DNA for the CDR3 is TGCGCCAGCAGCTTGGACCCACAAACCAAAGAGACCCAGTACTTC. The chain carries TRBV5-1 and TRBJ2-5; D is unresolved. V lost 0 bases, J lost 3 bases, and 12 bases lay in between. The CDR3 loop spans 15 amino acids. Germline loops: CDR1 SGHRS, CDR2 YFSETQ.

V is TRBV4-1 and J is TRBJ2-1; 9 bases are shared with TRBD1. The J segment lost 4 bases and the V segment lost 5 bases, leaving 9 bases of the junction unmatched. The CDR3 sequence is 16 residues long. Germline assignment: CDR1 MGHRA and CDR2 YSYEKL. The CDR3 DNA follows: TGCGCCAGCAGCGTATCCGGGACAGGGATTTACAATGAGCAGTTCTTC. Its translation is CASSVSGTGIYNEQFF.

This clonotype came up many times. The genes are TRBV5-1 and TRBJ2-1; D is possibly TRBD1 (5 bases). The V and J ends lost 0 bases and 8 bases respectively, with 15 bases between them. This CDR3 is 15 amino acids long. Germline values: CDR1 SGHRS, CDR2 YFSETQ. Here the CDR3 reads CASSLEGQGSDEQFF. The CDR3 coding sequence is TGCGCCAGCAGCTTGGAGGGGCAGGGATCGGATGAGCAGTTCTTC. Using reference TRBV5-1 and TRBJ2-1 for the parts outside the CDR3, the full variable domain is KAGVTQTPRYLIKTRGQQVTLSCSPISGHRSVSWYQQTPGQGLQFLFEYFSETQRNKGNFPGRFSGRQFSNSRSEMNVSTLELGDSALYLCASSLEGQGSDEQFFGPGTRLTVL.

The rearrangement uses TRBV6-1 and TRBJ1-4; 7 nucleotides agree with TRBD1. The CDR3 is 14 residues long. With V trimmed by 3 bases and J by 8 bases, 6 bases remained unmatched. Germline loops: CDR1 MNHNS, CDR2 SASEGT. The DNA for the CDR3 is TGTGCCAGCAGTGATGGGACAGCTTCGGAAAAACTGTTTTTT. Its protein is CASSDGTASEKLFF.

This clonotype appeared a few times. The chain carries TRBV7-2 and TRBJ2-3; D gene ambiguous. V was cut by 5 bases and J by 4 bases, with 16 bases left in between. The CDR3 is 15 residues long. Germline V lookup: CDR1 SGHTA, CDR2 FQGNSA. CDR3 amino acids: CASSLRQTGPDTQYF. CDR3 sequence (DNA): TGTGCCAGCAGCCTTCGGCAGACCGGCCCAGATACGCAGTATTTT.

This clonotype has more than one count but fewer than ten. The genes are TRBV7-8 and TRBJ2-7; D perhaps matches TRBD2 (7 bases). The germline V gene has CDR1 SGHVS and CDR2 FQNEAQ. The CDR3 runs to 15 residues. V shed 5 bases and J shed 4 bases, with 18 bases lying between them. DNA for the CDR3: TGTGCCAGCAGCATCATTCGTCGGGGGGCGTACGAGCAGTACGTC. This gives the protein CASSIIRRGAYEQYV.

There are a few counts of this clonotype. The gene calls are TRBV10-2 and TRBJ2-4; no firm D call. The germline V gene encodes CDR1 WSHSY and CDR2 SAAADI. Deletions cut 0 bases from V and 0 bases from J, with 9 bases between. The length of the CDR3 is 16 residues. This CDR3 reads CASSESVHIAKNIQYF. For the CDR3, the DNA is TGCGCCAGCAGTGAGTCGGTTCATATAGCCAAAAACATTCAGTACTTC.